This is a list of T cell receptor beta chains from one sample in a study of T cell repertoires in cytomegalovirus infection. Their specific antigens are unknown. TCRdb redid the calling of the reads with MiXCR, one entry per CDR3 protein. The repertoire has 700,000 to 850,000 distinct CDR3 sequences, approximately 30% of them found once; the top ten carry approximately 13%. Sequenced here: cultured CD8+ T cells from PBMCs, sampled from culture after CMV antigen stimulation. The receptors were sampled from a human donor in good health (CMV status not recorded). Some clones in this sample may be carry-over from other donors' samples. The CDR3 runs from the conserved cysteine through the conserved F or W. Fields, in order: D gene, J gene, clone size, V gene, CDR3 protein, CDR3 DNA. The D gene is left open where the match is weak. Only some rows state a clone size, as once, few, many or a class for expanded clones.

-,TRBJ2-6,few,TRBV7-6,CASSRWGSGANVLTF,TGTGCCAGCAGCCGTTGGGGGTCTGGGGCCAACGTCCTGACTTTC
-,TRBJ2-3,-,TRBV6-5,CASSYSGGGPISTLTDTQYF,TGTGCCAGCAGTTACTCGGGGGGGGGGCCCATTTCCACCCTCACAGATACGCAGTATTTT
-,TRBJ2-5,-,TRBV25-1,CASSEFYNVEGQESQYF,TGTGCCAGCAGTGAATTTTATAATGTGGAGGGGCAAGAGAGCCAGTACTTC
-,TRBJ2-7,-,TRBV12-3/TRBV12-4,CASSLALLGSYEQYF,TGTGCCAGCAGTTTAGCGTTATTGGGCAGCTACGAGCAGTACTTC
TRBD2,TRBJ2-3,few,TRBV27,CASSLLAGVHWGTDTQYF,TGTGCCAGCAGTTTATTAGCGGGGGTCCATTGGGGCACAGATACGCAGTATTTT
-,TRBJ1-5,many,TRBV7-9,CASSTDSSNQPQHF,TGTGCCAGCAGCACCGACAGTAGCAATCAGCCCCAGCATTTT
-,TRBJ2-1,many,TRBV6-6,CASTQRVQSSYNEQFF,TGTGCCAGCACCCAAAGGGTCCAAAGCTCCTACAATGAGCAGTTCTTC
-,TRBJ1-2,-,TRBV9,CASRDGKDGYSF,TGTGCCAGCAGGGACGGAAAGGATGGCTACTCCTTC
-,TRBJ2-5,few,TRBV7-6,CASSHTVKGESETQYF,TGTGCCAGCAGCCACACAGTAAAGGGGGAATCAGAGACCCAGTACTTC
TRBD1,TRBJ1-1,-,TRBV6-6,CASSYLDRGQDDTEAFF,TGTGCCAGCAGTTACTTAGACAGGGGGCAGGATGACACTGAAGCTTTCTTT
TRBD2,TRBJ2-1,few,TRBV27,CASTYGGSEQFF,TGTGCCAGCACGTACGGGGGGAGTGAGCAGTTCTTC
-,TRBJ2-1,-,TRBV12-3/TRBV12-4,CASSIFGVYNEQFF,TGTGCCAGCAGTATATTTGGGGTGTACAATGAGCAGTTCTTC
TRBD2,TRBJ2-3,-,TRBV27,CASSLAGGFSDTQYF,TGTGCCAGCAGTTTAGCGGGGGGCTTTTCAGATACGCAGTATTTT
-,TRBJ2-7,many,TRBV7-9,CASSLAGVYEQYF,TGTGCCAGCAGCTTAGCGGGGGTCTACGAGCAGTACTTC
TRBD2,TRBJ2-1,-,TRBV10-2,CASRTSSNEQFF,TGCGCCAGTCGGACTAGCAGCAATGAGCAGTTCTTC
TRBD1,TRBJ1-3,few,TRBV2,CATDRDGNTIYF,TGTGCCACGGACAGGGACGGAAACACCATATATTTT
TRBD1,TRBJ1-1,-,TRBV7-9,CASSHGTGLDTEAFF,TGTGCCAGCAGCCATGGGACAGGGCTGGACACTGAAGCTTTCTTT
-,TRBJ2-2,many,TRBV7-2,CASHRGPYTGELFF,TGTGCCAGCCATCGCGGGCCTTACACCGGGGAGCTGTTTTTT
-,TRBJ2-1,-,TRBV11-1,CASSPGQGGYEQFF,TGTGCCAGCAGCCCAGGACAAGGGGGTTATGAGCAGTTCTTC
-,TRBJ2-7,-,TRBV12-3/TRBV12-4,CASTSGPYEQYF,TGTGCCAGCACCTCAGGGCCCTACGAGCAGTACTTC
-,TRBJ1-2,-,TRBV7-6,CACSLGVVGYGYTF,TGTGCCTGCAGCTTAGGGGTCGTGGGATATGGCTACACCTTC